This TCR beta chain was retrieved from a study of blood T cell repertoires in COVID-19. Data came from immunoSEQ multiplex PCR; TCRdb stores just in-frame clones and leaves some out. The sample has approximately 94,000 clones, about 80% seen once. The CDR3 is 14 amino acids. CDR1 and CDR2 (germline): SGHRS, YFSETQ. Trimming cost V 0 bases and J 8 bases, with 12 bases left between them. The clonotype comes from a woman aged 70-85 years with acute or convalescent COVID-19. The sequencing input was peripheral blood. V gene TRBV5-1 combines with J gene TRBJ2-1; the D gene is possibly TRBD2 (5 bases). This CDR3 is CASSLGYTGDEQFF. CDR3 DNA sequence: TGCGCCAGCAGCTTGGGGTACACCGGGGATGAGCAGTTCTTC. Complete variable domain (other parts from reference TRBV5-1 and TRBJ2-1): KAGVTQTPRYLIKTRGQQVTLSCSPISGHRSVSWYQQTPGQGLQFLFEYFSETQRNKGNFPGRFSGRQFSNSRSEMNVSTLELGDSALYLCASSLGYTGDEQFFGPGTRLTVL.